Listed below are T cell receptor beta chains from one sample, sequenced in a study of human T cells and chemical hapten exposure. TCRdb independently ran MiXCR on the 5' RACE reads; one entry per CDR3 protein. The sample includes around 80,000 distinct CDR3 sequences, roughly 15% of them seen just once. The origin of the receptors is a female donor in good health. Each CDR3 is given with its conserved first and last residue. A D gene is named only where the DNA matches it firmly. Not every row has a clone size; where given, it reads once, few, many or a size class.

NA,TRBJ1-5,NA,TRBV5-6,CASSFRTQHYSNQPQHF,TGTGCCAGCAGCTTTCGAACACAGCACTATAGCAATCAGCCCCAGCATTTT
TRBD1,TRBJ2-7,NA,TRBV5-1,CASSIGRDREVYEQYF,TGCGCCAGCAGCATAGGAAGGGACAGAGAAGTCTACGAGCAGTACTTC
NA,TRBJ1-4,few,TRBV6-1,CASSANRAATNEKLFF,TGTGCCAGCAGTGCGAACAGGGCTGCAACTAATGAAAAACTGTTTTTT
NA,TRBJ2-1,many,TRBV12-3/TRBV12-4,CASSLLPGSYNEQFF,TGTGCCAGCAGTTTATTGCCAGGGTCCTACAATGAGCAGTTCTTC
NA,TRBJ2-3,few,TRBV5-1,CASSPRDRREAHTQYF,TGCGCCAGCAGCCCGCGGGACAGGCGGGAGGCCCATACGCAGTATTTT
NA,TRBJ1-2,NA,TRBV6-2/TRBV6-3,CASRGRGYGYTF,TGTGCCAGCCGCGGCAGGGGATATGGCTACACCTTC
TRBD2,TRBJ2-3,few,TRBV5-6,CASSLVPAGAPGTQYF,TGTGCCAGCAGCTTGGTTCCAGCGGGAGCCCCGGGTACGCAGTATTTT
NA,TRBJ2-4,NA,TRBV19,CASSISGGAKNIQYF,TGTGCCAGTAGTATATCGGGCGGAGCCAAAAACATTCAGTACTTC
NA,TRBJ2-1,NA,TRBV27,CASKQELYYNEQFF,TGTGCCAGCAAACAGGAGCTTTACTACAATGAGCAGTTCTTC
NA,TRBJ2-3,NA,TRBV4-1,CASSLFDRQGTDTQYF,TGCGCCAGCAGCCTTTTCGACAGGCAGGGCACAGATACGCAGTATTTT
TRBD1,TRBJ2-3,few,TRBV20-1,CSALLGQGLDTQYF,TGCAGTGCTTTATTGGGACAGGGGCTAGATACGCAGTATTTT
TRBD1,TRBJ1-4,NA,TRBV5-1,CASSSKPQGATEKLFF,TGCGCCAGCAGCTCGAAACCACAGGGGGCAACTGAAAAACTGTTTTTT
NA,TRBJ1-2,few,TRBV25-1,CASSVGTDYGYTF,TGTGCCAGCAGTGTCGGGACGGACTATGGCTACACCTTC
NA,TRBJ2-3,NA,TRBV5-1,CASRPEPTGAGADTQYF,TGCGCCAGCAGACCCGAACCTACAGGTGCTGGGGCGGATACGCAGTATTTT
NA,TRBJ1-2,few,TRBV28,CASSLPGLNYGYTF,TGTGCCAGCAGTTTACCGGGGCTAAACTATGGCTACACCTTC
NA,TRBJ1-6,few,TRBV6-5,CASRPDGANSPLHF,TGTGCCAGCAGGCCTGACGGAGCGAATTCACCCCTCCACTTT
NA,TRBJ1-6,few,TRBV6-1,CASSEALSDSPLHF,TGTGCCAGCAGTGAAGCTTTGAGCGATTCACCCCTCCACTTT
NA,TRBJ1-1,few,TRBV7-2,CASSLGAGHTEAFF,TGTGCCAGCAGCTTAGGGGCAGGGCACACTGAAGCTTTCTTT